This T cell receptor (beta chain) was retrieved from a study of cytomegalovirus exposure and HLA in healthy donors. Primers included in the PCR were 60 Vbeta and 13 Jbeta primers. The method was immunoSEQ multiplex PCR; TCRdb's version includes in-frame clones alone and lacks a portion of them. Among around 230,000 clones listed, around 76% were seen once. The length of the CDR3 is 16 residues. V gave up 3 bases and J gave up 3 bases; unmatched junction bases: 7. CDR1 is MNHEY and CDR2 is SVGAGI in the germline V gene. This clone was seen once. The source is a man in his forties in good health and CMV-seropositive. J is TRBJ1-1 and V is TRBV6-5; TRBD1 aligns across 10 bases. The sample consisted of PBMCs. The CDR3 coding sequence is TGTGCCAGCAGTTATCGGACAGGGGGTTTGCACACTGAAGCTTTCTTT. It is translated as CASSYRTGGLHTEAFF.